This T cell receptor (beta chain) comes out of a study of cytomegalovirus exposure and HLA in healthy donors. The donors were members of the validation cohort, which comprised about 120 subjects and was separate from the first cohort of around 700 subjects. Trimming removed 4 bases from V and 0 bases from J; junction bases left unmatched: 5. Germline V lookup: CDR1 SGHRS, CDR2 YFSETQ. The CDR3 is made up of 15 amino acids. The protocol was immunoSEQ multiplex PCR, while the TCRdb copy is restricted to in-frame clones and leaves out a portion. The sample comprises under 200,000 clones, 75% to 90% of which are singletons, and approximately 2.4% rests with the top ten.

V and J are TRBV5-1 and TRBJ2-3; TRBD1 aligns across 7 bases. Sequenced input: PBMCs. This clonotype originated in a woman aged 18-29 years in good health and CMV-seronegative. CDR3 loop: CASSPGQSSTDTQYF. CDR3 DNA: TGCGCCAGCAGCCCGGGACAGAGCAGCACAGATACGCAGTATTTT.